These T cell receptor beta chains were read from a single sample in a study of blood T cell repertoires in COVID-19. The method was immunoSEQ multiplex PCR; TCRdb's version includes in-frame clones alone and lacks a portion of them. The sample has about 140,000 clones, 85% to 90% seen once; the top ten hold roughly 5.4%. Sequenced input: peripheral blood. The receptor source for this set is a human donor in a cohort sampled during active COVID-19. Each CDR3 is given with its conserved first and last residue. The order of the fields is V gene, clone size, D gene, J gene, CDR3 DNA, CDR3 protein. D genes are given only for firm matches. Some rows mark clone size as missing; the rest say once, few, many or name a class of expanded clone.

>TRBV27|NA|TRBD2|TRBJ2-2
TGTGCCAGCAGTCCGGGACTAGCGGAGGCGGGAACCGGGGAGCTGTTTTTT
CASSPGLAEAGTGELFF
>TRBV23-1|NA|TRBD1|TRBJ2-6
TGCGCCAGCGTCACCGGACAGGGATCGTCTGGGGCCAACGTCCTGACTTTC
CASVTGQGSSGANVLTF
>TRBV7-9|few|TRBD1|TRBJ2-4
TGTGCCAGCAGCTTAGCCGGGACAGGGTCCCAAAACATTCAGTACTTC
CASSLAGTGSQNIQYF
>TRBV28|NA|NA|TRBJ1-6
TGTGCCAGCAGTTTGTCACGGTATAATTCACCCCTCCACTTT
CASSLSRYNSPLHF
>TRBV7-2|NA|TRBD2|TRBJ2-3
TGTGCCAGCAGCTACGTTCGGCTAGCGGGAGGGTCAGATACGCAGTATTTT
CASSYVRLAGGSDTQYF
>TRBV5-4|NA|TRBD2|TRBJ2-7
TGTGCCAGCAGCTTTTCCGGGACTAGCGGTTACGAGCAGTACTTC
CASSFSGTSGYEQYF
>TRBV28|NA|NA|TRBJ1-1
TGTGCCAGCAGTTTATTAGGAGGGAACACTGAAGCTTTCTTT
CASSLLGGNTEAFF
>TRBV24-1|NA|TRBD1|TRBJ1-1
TGTGCCACCAGTGATGGACAGGGGGCAGGGGCTTTCTTT
CATSDGQGAGAFF
>TRBV3-1/TRBV3-2|NA|TRBD1|TRBJ2-3
TGTGCCAGCGGCGCCGGACAGGGGCGCTGGAATACGCAGTATTTT
CASGAGQGRWNTQYF
>TRBV9|NA|NA|TRBJ1-2
TGTGCCAGCAGCGTAGATCCCCAGGCTAACTATGGCTACACCTTC
CASSVDPQANYGYTF
>TRBV24-1|NA|NA|TRBJ2-2
TGTGCCACCAGTGATTCGGGAGAACACACCGGGGAGCTGTTTTTT
CATSDSGEHTGELFF
>TRBV5-1|NA|NA|TRBJ2-5
TGCGCCAGCAGCTGGGGCGCCTGGGTACGGGAGACCCAGTACTTC
CASSWGAWVRETQYF
>TRBV25-1|NA|TRBD2|TRBJ2-3
TGTGCCAGCAGTGAAACGAGCGGGAGGATGGCAGATACGCAGTATTTT
CASSETSGRMADTQYF
>TRBV15|NA|TRBD1|TRBJ2-2
TGTGCCACCAGCCGGGACAGGGGGTTAGGCGGGGAGCTGTTTTTT
CATSRDRGLGGELFF
>TRBV28|NA|TRBD2|TRBJ2-7
TGTGCCAGCATCGCGGGACTAGCGGGGGGTACGGACTACGAGCAGTACTTC
CASIAGLAGGTDYEQYF
>TRBV7-8|NA|TRBD1|TRBJ1-5
TGTGCCAGCAGCTTACAACAGGGGATCGGTGAGCCCCAGCATTTT
CASSLQQGIGEPQHF
>TRBV7-2|once|TRBD1|TRBJ2-1
TGTGCCAGCAGCCTGTATACTTCGGACAGGATCTTC
CASSLYTSDRIF
>TRBV29-1|NA|TRBD1|TRBJ1-2
TGCAGCGTTCAGGGACAGGGCCCCCTTGGATATGGCTACACCTTC
CSVQGQGPLGYGYTF
>TRBV27|few|TRBD2|TRBJ2-7
TGTGCCAGCGATAGCGGGAGCCCCTACGAGCAGTACTTC
CASDSGSPYEQYF
>TRBV4-1|NA|NA|TRBJ2-3
TGCGCCAGCAGCCAAGATCTGGGTAGCGGAGGCACAGATACGCAGTATTTT
CASSQDLGSGGTDTQYF
>TRBV2|NA|TRBD1|TRBJ2-3
TGTGCCAGCAGTGCAGGGGGCGCCAGCACAGATACGCAGTATTTT
CASSAGGASTDTQYF
>TRBV3-1/TRBV3-2|medium-sized|NA|TRBJ1-6
TGTGCCAGCAGCCCCTTAGGGACTCTTAATTCACCCCTCCACTTT
CASSPLGTLNSPLHF
>TRBV29-1|NA|TRBD2|TRBJ2-3
TGCAGCGTTGCTAGCGGGAGGGTAGATACGCAGTATTTT
CSVASGRVDTQYF
>TRBV7-3|NA|TRBD2|TRBJ2-3
TGTGCCAGCAGCCCACCTGCTAGCGGAGGCACAGATACGCAGTATTTT
CASSPPASGGTDTQYF
>TRBV5-1|NA|TRBD2|TRBJ2-7
TGCGCCAGCAGAGTTGAGCGGGAGCACGAGCAGTACTTC
CASRVEREHEQYF
>TRBV14|NA|TRBD1|TRBJ1-2
TGTGCCAGCAGCCATTTGGGGACAGCGAACTACTATGGCTACACCTTC
CASSHLGTANYYGYTF
>TRBV4-1|NA|TRBD2|TRBJ2-3
TGCGCCAGCAGCCAAGAGACCGGGACTAGCGGGGGGAAACACACAGATACGCAGTATTTT
CASSQETGTSGGKHTDTQYF
>TRBV3-1/TRBV3-2|NA|TRBD2|TRBJ2-3
TGTGCCAGCAGCCACCTAGGACTAGCGGAGAGCACAGATACGCAGTATTTT
CASSHLGLAESTDTQYF
>TRBV28|NA|TRBD2|TRBJ2-5
TGTGCCAGCAGTTTAGTACTAGCGTCAGAGACCCAGTACTTC
CASSLVLASETQYF
>TRBV29-1|NA|NA|TRBJ1-2
TGCAGCGTTGACAGGCCTTCGGGAGGCTACACCTTC
CSVDRPSGGYTF
>TRBV7-9|NA|NA|TRBJ1-6
TGTGCCAGCAGCCCTATCGGACTCTCCAGGTCACCCCTCCACTTT
CASSPIGLSRSPLHF
>TRBV7-2|NA|NA|TRBJ2-1
TGTGCCAGCAGCTTTTATAGAGGTTCCTACAATGAGCAGTTCTTC
CASSFYRGSYNEQFF
>TRBV30|NA|NA|TRBJ1-1
TGTGCCTGGGACGTGCAACAGAACACTGAAGCTTTCTTT
CAWDVQQNTEAFF
>TRBV28|few|NA|TRBJ2-7
TGTGCCAGCAGTCCCCAACAGGGTGCCGAGCAGTACTTC
CASSPQQGAEQYF
>TRBV7-2|NA|NA|TRBJ1-4
TGTGCCAGCAGCTCGGGACTGACAAATGAAAAACTGTTTTTT
CASSSGLTNEKLFF
>TRBV25-1|NA|TRBD1|TRBJ1-5
TGTGCCAGCAGTCGAAGACAGGGCCTAAGCAATCAGCCCCAGCATTTT
CASSRRQGLSNQPQHF
>TRBV6-5|few|TRBD2|TRBJ2-5
TGTGCCAGCACTCGACTAGCGGGTATCCAAGAGACCCAGTACTTC
CASTRLAGIQETQYF
>TRBV6-6|NA|TRBD1|TRBJ1-1
TGTGCCAGCGGGGACAGGCGGACGGGGATGAACACTGAAGCTTTCTTT
CASGDRRTGMNTEAFF
>TRBV2|NA|TRBD1|TRBJ1-6
TGTGCCAGCAGTCGAGGACAGGGCGCTTCACCCCTCCACTTT
CASSRGQGASPLHF
>TRBV28|NA|NA|TRBJ1-5
TGTGCCAGCAGCCCCCACGCACAGGGCAATCAGCCCCAGCATTTT
CASSPHAQGNQPQHF
>TRBV19|NA|TRBD1|TRBJ1-2
TGTGCCAGTAGTCCGGGACAGGATAACTATGGCTACACCTTC
CASSPGQDNYGYTF
>TRBV27|few|NA|TRBJ1-4
TGTGCCAGCAGTTTATCCCACCCGAGGTTTGGAGAAAAACTGTTTTTT
CASSLSHPRFGEKLFF
>TRBV5-1|NA|NA|TRBJ2-3
TGCGCCAGCAGCCCTAACACAGATACGCAGTATTTT
CASSPNTDTQYF
>TRBV2|few|NA|TRBJ1-1
TGTGCCAGCAGTTCGGACAGTGGCACTGAAGCTTTCTTT
CASSSDSGTEAFF
>TRBV11-2|NA|NA|TRBJ1-1
TGTGCCAGCAGCTTAGTCGGGGAGGTGGATGAAGCTTTCTTT
CASSLVGEVDEAFF
>TRBV7-3|NA|NA|TRBJ2-3
TGTGCCAGCAGCGCACAGGGCGCAGATACGCAGTATTTT
CASSAQGADTQYF
>TRBV4-2|once|TRBD2|TRBJ2-7
TGTGCCAGCAGCCAAGAGGGACTAGCTGACTACGAGCAGTACTTC
CASSQEGLADYEQYF
>TRBV7-2|NA|TRBD1|TRBJ2-7
TGTGCCAGCGGACCGGGACAGGGGGCGTACGAGCAGTACTTC
CASGPGQGAYEQYF
>TRBV2|few|NA|TRBJ2-6
TGTGCCAGCAGTGAAGCGTTCAGGGCTGATGGGGCCAACGTCCTGACTTTC
CASSEAFRADGANVLTF
>TRBV6-5|NA|TRBD2|TRBJ2-1
TGTGCCAGCAGTTCTGGACTAGCGGGAGGAGTAGGAGAGCAGTTCTTC
CASSSGLAGGVGEQFF
>TRBV18|NA|NA|TRBJ2-6
TGTGCCAGCTCACCGAGCAGGACTTCAGCCTCTGGGGCCAACGTCCTGACTTTC
CASSPSRTSASGANVLTF
>TRBV28|NA|TRBD1|TRBJ2-7
TGTGCGTCCTTCGGGACAGAGAGCTCCTACGAGCAGTACTTC
CASFGTESSYEQYF